Presented here are 12 T cell receptor beta chains from one specimen sequenced in a study of T cell responses to AZD1222 COVID-19 vaccine. Using immunoSEQ multiplex PCR, the repertoire was profiled, and TCRdb retains in-frame clones only, with some absent. The table lists fewer than 150,000 clones, 70% to 85% of them singletons. Source: peripheral blood, taken on day 0 of AZD1222 vaccination. The origin of the receptors is an adult in good health.

The genes are TRBV4-1 and TRBJ1-2; no reliable D call. V dropped 4 bases and J dropped 3 bases, with 9 bases sitting between them. CDR3 length: 13 amino acids. Per germline, CDR1 MGHRA and CDR2 YSYEKL. This CDR3 reads CASSRVADYGYTF. In DNA, the CDR3 is TGCGCCAGCAGCCGAGTCGCAGACTATGGCTACACCTTC.

The chain employs TRBV12-5 and TRBJ2-7; no reliable D call. Trimming left V 3 bases short and J 4 bases short, with 13 bases between. The CDR3 extends over 14 amino acids. CDR1 and CDR2 from the germline V gene are LGHNT and FRNRAP. CDR3 nucleotides: TGTGCTAGTGGTTTAGGCAACAGCGCATACGAGCAGTACTTC. Residues: CASGLGNSAYEQYF.

V and J are TRBV7-9 and TRBJ2-2; D gene unclear. The CDR3 has 16 residues. CDR1 SEHNR and CDR2 FQNEAQ come from the germline V gene (reference sequence). V was trimmed by 2 bases and J by 4 bases, leaving 14 bases between them. The DNA for the CDR3 is TGTGCCAGCAGCTTAATAGGGAATGGCGGCACCGGGGAGCTGTTTTTT. Translating it yields CASSLIGNGGTGELFF. The full variable domain, rest sourced from reference TRBV7-9 and TRBJ2-2, is DTGVSQNPRHKITKRGQNVTFRCDPISEHNRLYWYRQTLGQGPEFLTYFQNEAQLEKSRLLSDRFSAERPKGSFSTLEIQRTEQGDSAMYLCASSLIGNGGTGELFFGEGSRLTVL.

The chain recombines TRBV5-4 with TRBJ2-5; TRBD2 might be the D (5 bases). Trimming removed 0 bases at V and 2 bases at J, with 8 bases between. Germline lookup yields CDR1 SGHNT and CDR2 YYREEE (reference sequence). This CDR3 has 14 residues. CDR3 region: CASSLVTGQETQYF. The DNA for the CDR3 is TGTGCCAGCAGCTTGGTTACGGGGCAAGAGACCCAGTACTTC.

The V gene is TRBV15, the J gene TRBJ2-1; 7 positions agree with TRBD2. J lost 2 bases, V lost 0 bases, and 7 bases had no gene match. This CDR3 comprises 17 residues. CDR1 LNHNV and CDR2 YYDKDF come from the germline V gene (reference sequence). DNA for the CDR3: TGTGCCACCAGCAGAGATGGTCCAAGCGGGGCCTACAATGAGCAGTTCTTC. Translation: CATSRDGPSGAYNEQFF.

This chain connects TRBV5-1 to TRBJ2-4; D could derive from TRBD1 or TRBD2 (5 bases each). Trimming removed 4 bases at V and 7 bases at J, with 15 bases between. This CDR3 has 14 residues. CDR1 is SGHRS and CDR2 is YFSETQ in the germline V gene. In nucleotides, the CDR3 is TGCGCCAGCAGCCTTGCCGGGACCGGGAACATTCAGTACTTC. Translation gives CASSLAGTGNIQYF.

The chain uses TRBV11-1 and TRBJ2-3; 11 bases match TRBD1. The CDR3 is made up of 15 amino acids. V lost 5 bases to trimming and J lost 4 bases; unmatched junction nucleotides: 5. The germline V gene has CDR1 SGHAT and CDR2 FQDESV (reference sequence). For the CDR3, the DNA is TGTGCCAGCAGCCTAGGACAGGGGGCGGCAGATACGCAGTATTTT. It specifies CASSLGQGAADTQYF.

CDR3 protein: CASSLGQGSVEQYF. The CDR3 DNA follows: TGTGCCAGCAGCCTCGGACAGGGATCTGTCGAGCAGTACTTC. This chain joins TRBV11-3 and TRBJ2-7, with 8 nucleotides matching TRBD1. The V segment lost 5 bases and the J segment 6 bases; nucleotides outside the gene matches: 9. CDR1 is SGHNT and CDR2 is YENEEA in the germline V gene. CDR3 size: 14 residues.

The chain combines TRBV19 with TRBJ2-7, with a possible D match to TRBD1 (6 bases). Germline assignment: CDR1 LNHDA and CDR2 SQIVND (reference sequence). Trimming took 3 bases from V and 7 from J, leaving 13 bases between them. The CDR3 runs to 13 residues. CDR3 DNA: TGTGCCAGTAGTATCCTACAGGGTAATGAGCAGTACTTC. This gives the protein CASSILQGNEQYF.

The chain has TRBV11-3 and TRBJ2-2, with 10 bases that match TRBD2. CDR1 is SGHNT, CDR2 YENEEA, per germline. This CDR3 is 14 amino acids long. The V and J ends lost 4 bases and 8 bases, in that order; junction bases with no gene match: 4. The CDR3 is CASSSATSGGELFF. The CDR3 nucleotides read TGTGCCAGCAGCTCCGCGACTAGCGGGGGGGAGCTGTTTTTT.

The rearrangement joins TRBV3-1 (or the pseudogene TRBV3-2) to TRBJ2-7; D unclear. The CDR3 extends over 17 amino acids. Germline V gene data show CDR1 as LGHDT and CDR2 as YNNKEL (reference sequence). The V end lost 4 bases, the J end lost 4 bases, and 23 bases lay between the germline ends. CDR3 sequence reads: CASSPAPASTAGYEQYF. As DNA, the CDR3 is TGTGCCAGCAGCCCGGCCCCTGCTAGTACCGCCGGGTACGAGCAGTACTTC.

V and J are TRBV7-9 and TRBJ2-7, with a tentative D call TRBD1 (5 bases). The CDR3 has 14 residues. V dropped 3 bases and J dropped 4 bases, with 13 bases sitting between them. Germline CDR1 is SEHNR and CDR2 is FQNEAQ (reference sequence). The CDR3: CASSLPDKAYEQYF. The CDR3 coding sequence is TGTGCCAGCAGCTTGCCGGACAAGGCATACGAGCAGTACTTC.